This TCR beta chain stems from a study of post-analysis software for immune sequencing data. Findings of the study overall: Multiple sclerosis was associated with a significant reduction in normalized Chao1 diversity relative to controls. Controls showed lower frequencies than patients for roughly 5 TRBV segments, and TRBV5-6, TRBV5-1 and TRBV20-1 were among these.

cDNA libraries of TCR beta carried unique molecular identifiers. Once about 0.9 to 11 million T cells were used, roughly 0.5 million cDNA molecules resulted. TCRdb reprocessed the PCR reads via MiXCR and lists one record per CDR3 protein. Of 400,000 to 500,000 distinct CDR3 sequences listed, over 30% are singletons. To note about this clonotype: What it recognizes is unknown. A much larger clone sits a single nucleotide away, making a read error possible.

V was clipped by 0 bases and J by 13 bases; unmatched bases: 15. Germline CDR1 and CDR2: SGHNT and YENEEA. This CDR3 comprises 16 residues. The chain links TRBV11-3 to TRBJ2-4; 7 bases are a match to TRBD2. The clonotype comes from a girl between 2 and 10 years old with multiple sclerosis. The sequenced sample consisted of blood. CDR3 sequence reads: CASSLDGGVSGDEQYF. The CDR3 nucleotides read TGTGCCAGCAGCTTAGATGGGGGGGTATCCGGTGATGAGCAGTACTTC.